This T cell receptor beta chain appears in the sequencing data of a study of blood T cell repertoires in COVID-19 (dated by TCRdb to 2020 to 2022). Looking at the study overall: Samples covering the acute and convalescent phases of COVID-19 were provided by collaborators in the United States, Italy and Spain. The prospective study material was composed of cDNA or gDNA derived from T cells, B-cell-depleted T cells, or PBMCs. The dataset comprised deeply sampled blood TCRbeta repertoires from subjects exposed to, actively infected with, or recovered from COVID-19. The repertoires were released in a freely available public database meant as a resource for research on the immune response to SARS-CoV-2. The samples were drawn from two sources: the first 160 participants of the ongoing ImmuneRACE study, and 1,254 subjects contributed by 6 global collaborators. Nearly every sample came with metadata listing a de-identified subject ID, COVID-19 status, age in years and sex. HLA class I and class II types, where available, came from metadata supplied by the sample provider rather than from assay-based typing. Overall results and qualifications from the work: How much clinical and demographic metadata was included differed by source and by participant, and the metadata was provided uncurated.

The immunoSEQ Assay, a bias-controlled multiplex PCR, was used to amplify TCRbeta CDR3 regions from genomic DNA. Turning to the authors' computational methods: Nucleated cell counts per sample were estimated from amplification of reference gene primers within the assay. To quantify the absolute abundance of each unique TCRbeta CDR3 rearrangement, sequence reads were collapsed and filtered. Productive Simpson clonality was computed per sample as the square root of Simpson's diversity index over productive rearrangements. This immuneACCESS table, as held by TCRdb, lists in-frame sequences with V and J called but not all clones. Of the missing ones, under half trace to an unresolved V gene in checked studies; the others have no known cause. The V and J calls and clone size come from that table; D and trimming were worked out from the DNA. The sample table holds some 260,000 clones, of which around 90% were seen once. The ten largest clonotypes hold around 3% of the sample.

Collaborating institutions collected whole blood in K2EDTA tubes following their own protocols. For TCRbeta analysis, collaborator samples were shipped as frozen whole blood, as isolated PBMCs, or as DNA extracted from either sample type. Turning to this clone: What this receptor recognizes is not known. Base-call qualities are not available, and no considerably larger clone is one nucleotide away.

Reading the germline V gene gives CDR1 KGHSH and CDR2 LQKENI. The CDR3, cysteine through phenylalanine, is 16 amino acids long. Just the 48-base CDR3 DNA is kept, in frame starting at base 1. At the junction V is shortened by 2 bases and J by 2 bases, with 10 bases in between. Sample: peripheral blood. This clonotype was obtained from a young man with active or convalescent COVID-19. The chain is encoded by TRBV18 joined to TRBJ2-6, with no D gene named confidently. The CDR3 region: CASSPMAPAGANVLTF. The DNA reads as follows: TGTGCCAGCTCACCAATGGCCCCCGCTGGGGCCAACGTCCTGACTTTC.